A selection of T cell receptor beta chains follows, all from one sample in a study of vaccination and CD4 T cells after COVID-19. The antigens for these receptors are not known. Via MiXCR, TCRdb re-called the PCR reads, giving one row per CDR3 protein. This table holds 22,000 or so distinct CDR3 sequences, around a third found once. The source material was cultured CD4+ T cells from blood. The receptors shown here come from a human donor with COVID-19. The CDR3 runs from the conserved cysteine through the conserved F or W. Each record gives: V gene, J gene, clone size, D gene, CDR3 length, CDR3 DNA, CDR3 protein. The D gene is left open where the match is weak. A clone size is listed for some rows: how often the clone was seen (once, few, many), or a class if it is expanded.

V: TRBV6-5
J: TRBJ1-2
size: -
D: -
length: 12
DNA: TGTGCCAGCAGTTTGAGGGAACGTGGCTACACCTTC
CDR3: CASSLRERGYTF

V: TRBV12-3/TRBV12-4
J: TRBJ2-5
size: medium-sized
D: TRBD2
length: 17
DNA: TGTGCCAGCAGTGGGGGACTAGCGGGGGGTTTACGAGAGACCCAGTACTTC
CDR3: CASSGGLAGGLRETQYF

V: TRBV6-2/TRBV6-3
J: TRBJ2-7
size: few
D: TRBD2
length: 21
DNA: TGTGCCAGCAGTTACCCCTCTGGGACTAGCGGGGTGTGGCGATTCAACTACGAGCAGTACTTC
CDR3: CASSYPSGTSGVWRFNYEQYF

V: TRBV28
J: TRBJ1-4
size: -
D: -
length: 15
DNA: TGTGCCAGCAGTCCTTCCTGGGACTTTGGGGAAAAACTGTTTTTT
CDR3: CASSPSWDFGEKLFF

V: TRBV6-1
J: TRBJ1-1
size: -
D: -
length: 12
DNA: TGTGCCAGCAGACGAGTCGGGGAGGAAGCTTTCTTT
CDR3: CASRRVGEEAFF

V: TRBV27
J: TRBJ2-3
size: -
D: TRBD2
length: 16
DNA: TGTGCCAGCAGTTTAGCTAGCGGGGGGTTGACAGATACGCAGTATTTT
CDR3: CASSLASGGLTDTQYF

V: TRBV10-3
J: TRBJ2-3
size: -
D: -
length: 14
DNA: TGTGCCATCAGTGAGTGGAGCCGGACAGATACGCAGTATTTT
CDR3: CAISEWSRTDTQYF

V: TRBV7-2
J: TRBJ1-3
size: few
D: TRBD1
length: 17
DNA: TGTGCCAGCAGCTCGGGACCGGACAGGGGATCTGGAAACACCATATATTTT
CDR3: CASSSGPDRGSGNTIYF

V: TRBV14
J: TRBJ1-6
size: -
D: -
length: 14
DNA: TGTGTCAGCAGCCTTCGGACAGTGAATTCACCCCTCCACTTT
CDR3: CVSSLRTVNSPLHF

V: TRBV14
J: TRBJ1-5
size: once
D: -
length: 13
DNA: TGTGCCAGCAGCCTTAGACAGAATCAGCCCCAGCATTTT
CDR3: CASSLRQNQPQHF

V: TRBV6-1
J: TRBJ1-2
size: few
D: -
length: 13
DNA: TGTGCCAGCAGACCTGGACAGCCTACCGGCTACACCTTC
CDR3: CASRPGQPTGYTF

V: TRBV6-2/TRBV6-3
J: TRBJ1-1
size: -
D: -
length: 12
DNA: TGTGCCAGCGCCTGGGGGGCCACTGAAGCTTTCTTT
CDR3: CASAWGATEAFF

V: TRBV25-1
J: TRBJ2-7
size: few
D: TRBD1
length: 14
DNA: TGTGCCAGCAGTCTGGGACAGGGATCCTACGAGCAGTACTTC
CDR3: CASSLGQGSYEQYF

V: TRBV10-2
J: TRBJ2-3
size: -
D: -
length: 11
DNA: TGCGCCAGCAGTGTAAAGGATACGCAGTATTTT
CDR3: CASSVKDTQYF

V: TRBV20-1
J: TRBJ1-3
size: medium-sized
D: -
length: 16
DNA: TGCAGTGCTAGCCGACCGGGACAAGCCTCTGGAAACACCATATATTTT
CDR3: CSASRPGQASGNTIYF

V: TRBV4-3
J: TRBJ2-1
size: once
D: TRBD2
length: 19
DNA: TGCGCCAGCAGTCCCAAGATAATTCCCCTTAGCGGGGGGAACAATGAGCAGTTCTTC
CDR3: CASSPKIIPLSGGNNEQFF

V: TRBV11-3
J: TRBJ1-5
size: few
D: -
length: 13
DNA: TGTGCCAGCAGCTTGTCTCAGGGTCAGCCCCAGCATTTT
CDR3: CASSLSQGQPQHF

V: TRBV11-1
J: TRBJ1-5
size: few
D: TRBD1
length: 15
DNA: TGTGCCAGCAGCTCCGGGACAGGCCACAATCAGCCCCAGCATTTT
CDR3: CASSSGTGHNQPQHF

V: TRBV6-5
J: TRBJ2-1
size: -
D: -
length: 13
DNA: TGTGCCAGCAGTTACTTCAAGGGCCAACCCCAGTTCTTC
CDR3: CASSYFKGQPQFF

V: TRBV28
J: TRBJ2-7
size: -
D: -
length: 12
DNA: TGTGCCAGCAGTTTATCTTACTACGAGCAGTACTTC
CDR3: CASSLSYYEQYF

V: TRBV24-1
J: TRBJ2-2
size: few
D: -
length: 16
DNA: TGTGCCACCAGTGACGGGGTAGCGGCGGACACCGGGGAGCTGTTTTTT
CDR3: CATSDGVAADTGELFF

V: TRBV12-5
J: TRBJ2-7
size: -
D: -
length: 13
DNA: TGTGCTAGTGAGAGCGGATCTAGCTACGAGCAGTACTTC
CDR3: CASESGSSYEQYF

V: TRBV6-1
J: TRBJ1-2
size: -
D: -
length: 15
DNA: TGTGCCAGCAGTAACACAGGGACGCCCTTCTATGGCTACACCTTC
CDR3: CASSNTGTPFYGYTF

V: TRBV28
J: TRBJ1-1
size: -
D: TRBD1
length: 18
DNA: TGTGCCAGCCATTCAACCGGGGCAGGGGGATTTTCGAACACTGAAGCTTTCTTT
CDR3: CASHSTGAGGFSNTEAFF

V: TRBV11-2
J: TRBJ1-1
size: few
D: -
length: 14
DNA: TGTGCCAGCAGCCGGCCCGGCGGCTCCACTGAAGCTTTCTTT
CDR3: CASSRPGGSTEAFF

V: TRBV6-2/TRBV6-3
J: TRBJ1-2
size: -
D: -
length: 12
DNA: TGTGCCAGCAGAACAGGGAAATTGGCCTACACCTTC
CDR3: CASRTGKLAYTF

V: TRBV6-2/TRBV6-3
J: TRBJ2-3
size: -
D: TRBD2
length: 17
DNA: TGTGCCAGCAGGCCCACAGCCGGGACGGCGGGAGGGGATACGCAGTATTTT
CDR3: CASRPTAGTAGGDTQYF

V: TRBV30
J: TRBJ1-1
size: -
D: -
length: 13
DNA: TGTGCCTGGAGTGGCCGTCAGAACACTGAAGCTTTCTTT
CDR3: CAWSGRQNTEAFF

V: TRBV20-1
J: TRBJ2-1
size: -
D: TRBD2
length: 14
DNA: TGCAGTGCTAGAGATCGGGGGGGGAGCAATGAGCAGTTCTTC
CDR3: CSARDRGGSNEQFF

V: TRBV5-4
J: TRBJ2-7
size: -
D: -
length: 14
DNA: TGTGCCAGCAGCTTGGAGGCGGGGTCAAGCGAGCAGTACTTC
CDR3: CASSLEAGSSEQYF

V: TRBV19
J: TRBJ1-5
size: -
D: -
length: 12
DNA: TGTGCCAGTAGTATAGTAGGACAACCCCAGCATTTT
CDR3: CASSIVGQPQHF

V: TRBV6-1
J: TRBJ2-1
size: -
D: -
length: 17
DNA: TGTGCCAGCAGAAGGGGGGACACCCGGTCTAGGTACAATGAGCAGTTCTTC
CDR3: CASRRGDTRSRYNEQFF

V: TRBV6-2/TRBV6-3
J: TRBJ2-5
size: -
D: TRBD2
length: 17
DNA: TGTGCCAGCAGTTCCCGAAGACTAGCGGGGGTACAAGAGACCCAGTACTTC
CDR3: CASSSRRLAGVQETQYF

V: TRBV6-5
J: TRBJ2-3
size: -
D: TRBD2
length: 18
DNA: TGTGCCAGCAGTTACTCTAGCGGGGAGCGGGGTAGCACAGATACGCAGTATTTT
CDR3: CASSYSSGERGSTDTQYF

V: TRBV6-1
J: TRBJ1-2
size: -
D: -
length: 12
DNA: TGTGCCAGCAGCGTGACGGTCTATGGCTACACCTTC
CDR3: CASSVTVYGYTF

V: TRBV6-5
J: TRBJ2-1
size: -
D: TRBD2
length: 18
DNA: TGTGCCAGCAGTTCTGGGGGGAGCGGGGGTCTCTCCTACAATGAGCAGTTCTTC
CDR3: CASSSGGSGGLSYNEQFF

V: TRBV5-8
J: TRBJ1-5
size: -
D: TRBD1
length: 14
DNA: TGTGCCAGCAGCCCGGGACAGCCGATATCACCCCAGCATTTT
CDR3: CASSPGQPISPQHF

V: TRBV15
J: TRBJ2-3
size: few
D: -
length: 15
DNA: TGTGCCACCAGCAGAGATGCGGTTAGCACAGATACGCAGTATTTT
CDR3: CATSRDAVSTDTQYF

V: TRBV20-1
J: TRBJ1-2
size: -
D: TRBD1
length: 15
DNA: TGCAGTGCTAGGGATGCCGGGACAGTGTGGTTTGGCTACACCTTC
CDR3: CSARDAGTVWFGYTF

V: TRBV7-2
J: TRBJ1-1
size: -
D: -
length: 13
DNA: TGTGCCAGCAGCTTAATTCTCCGGGGGCCAACTTTCTTT
CDR3: CASSLILRGPTFF

V: TRBV19
J: TRBJ1-1
size: -
D: TRBD1
length: 15
DNA: TGTGCCAGTAGTCCCTGGGGGACAGCTAACACTGAAGCTTTCTTT
CDR3: CASSPWGTANTEAFF

V: TRBV19
J: TRBJ1-2
size: few
D: -
length: 16
DNA: TGTGCCAGTAGTGGAGCGGGACCCGTTTTCATCGATGGCTACACCTTC
CDR3: CASSGAGPVFIDGYTF

V: TRBV24-1
J: TRBJ1-2
size: -
D: TRBD1
length: 15
DNA: TGTGCCACCAGTGATTTGCAGGGGGTTTTGGCTGGCTACACCTTC
CDR3: CATSDLQGVLAGYTF

V: TRBV20-1
J: TRBJ1-3
size: medium-sized
D: -
length: 15
DNA: TGCAGTGCTAGAGCTGACGGGGGAGGAGGAAACACCATATATTTT
CDR3: CSARADGGGGNTIYF

V: TRBV6-1
J: TRBJ1-1
size: -
D: -
length: 15
DNA: TGTGCCAGCAGTGCCTACGGACAGCCGAACACTGAAGCTTTCTTT
CDR3: CASSAYGQPNTEAFF

V: TRBV20-1
J: TRBJ1-2
size: few
D: TRBD1
length: 15
DNA: TGCAGTGCCCGAACGGGGACAGGGGGCCGTTATGGCTACACCTTC
CDR3: CSARTGTGGRYGYTF

V: TRBV2
J: TRBJ1-5
size: -
D: -
length: 14
DNA: TGTGCCAGCGATGGGGGGGATAGCAATCAGCCCCAGCATTTT
CDR3: CASDGGDSNQPQHF

V: TRBV6-5
J: TRBJ2-7
size: once
D: -
length: 15
DNA: TGTGCCAGCAGTTACTTGAATCGGGAGACGGGCGAGCAGTACTTC
CDR3: CASSYLNRETGEQYF

V: TRBV28
J: TRBJ2-1
size: -
D: TRBD2
length: 17
DNA: TGTGCCAGCAGTTTAAGGACCACTAGCGGAGCCTACAATGAGCAGTTCTTC
CDR3: CASSLRTTSGAYNEQFF

V: TRBV23-1
J: TRBJ1-5
size: once
D: TRBD1
length: 18
DNA: TGCGCCAGCAGACCGTCTCTTGAGGGGGCTTATAGCAATCAGCCCCAGCATTTT
CDR3: CASRPSLEGAYSNQPQHF

V: TRBV11-3
J: TRBJ2-2
size: -
D: -
length: 14
DNA: TGTGCCAGCAGTAAAGATGGAAGGATCGGGGAGCTGTTTTTT
CDR3: CASSKDGRIGELFF

V: TRBV19
J: TRBJ1-5
size: few
D: -
length: 15
DNA: TGTGCCAGTACAGGGGAGGGTCTCGGCAATCAGCCCCAGCATTTT
CDR3: CASTGEGLGNQPQHF